The sample holds a few counts of the clone carrying this TCR beta chain. The data stem from a study of blood T cells in healthy people across ages. The germline V gene has CDR1 DFQATT and CDR2 SNEGSKA (reference sequence). The CDR3 has 12 amino acids. Deletions cut 6 bases from V and 5 bases from J, with 13 bases between. PCR was performed a second time for 7 to 11 cycles using a sample-barcoded 5' primer and a J-beta primer mix. TCRdb independently ran MiXCR on the 5' RACE reads; one entry per CDR3 protein. Found here are roughly 2 million distinct CDR3 sequences, 40% to 55% of them singletons; the top ten hold roughly 2.1%.

This receptor was taken from a woman in her thirties or forties in good health. The specimen was blood. This sequence joins TRBV20-1 and TRBJ2-5, with D uncertain. CDR3 residues: CSANAPPETQYF. In DNA form, the CDR3 reads TGCAGTGCGAACGCCCCACCGGAGACCCAGTACTTC.